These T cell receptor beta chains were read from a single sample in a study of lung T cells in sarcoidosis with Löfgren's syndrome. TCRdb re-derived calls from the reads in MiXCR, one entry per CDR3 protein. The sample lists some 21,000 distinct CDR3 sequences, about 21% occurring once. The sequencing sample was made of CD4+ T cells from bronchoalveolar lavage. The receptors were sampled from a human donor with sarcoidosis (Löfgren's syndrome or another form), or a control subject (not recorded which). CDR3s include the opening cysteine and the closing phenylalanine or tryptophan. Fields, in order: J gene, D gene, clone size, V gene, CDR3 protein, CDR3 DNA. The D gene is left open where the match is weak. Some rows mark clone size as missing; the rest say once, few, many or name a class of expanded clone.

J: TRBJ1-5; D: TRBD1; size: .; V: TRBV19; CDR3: CASSPTGDQPQHF; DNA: TGTGCCAGTAGCCCCACAGGGGATCAGCCCCAGCATTTT
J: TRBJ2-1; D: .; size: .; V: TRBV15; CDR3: CATSSAAELSEQFF; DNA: TGTGCCACCAGCAGTGCTGCAGAGTTGTCTGAGCAGTTCTTC
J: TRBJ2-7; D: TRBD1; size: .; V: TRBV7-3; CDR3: CASSRDRGCEQYF; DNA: TGTGCCAGCAGCAGGGACAGGGGGTGCGAGCAGTACTTC
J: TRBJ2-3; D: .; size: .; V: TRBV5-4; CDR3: CASSSWGSDTQYF; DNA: TGTGCCAGCAGCTCTTGGGGCTCAGATACGCAGTATTTT
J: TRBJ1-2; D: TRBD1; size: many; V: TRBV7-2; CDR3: CASRGQGISNYGYTF; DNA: TGTGCCAGCAGGGGACAGGGAATAAGTAACTATGGCTACACCTTC
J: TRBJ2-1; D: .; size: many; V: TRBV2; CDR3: CASRADSNEQFF; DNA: TGTGCCAGCAGGGCTGACTCCAATGAGCAGTTCTTC
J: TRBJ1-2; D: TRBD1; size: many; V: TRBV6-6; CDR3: CASSYYGTDYGYTF; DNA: TGTGCCAGCAGTTACTACGGGACAGACTATGGCTACACCTTC
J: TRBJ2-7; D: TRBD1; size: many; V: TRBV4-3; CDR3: CASSQQLGGGYEQYF; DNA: TGCGCCAGCAGCCAGCAGCTAGGGGGCGGATACGAGCAGTACTTC
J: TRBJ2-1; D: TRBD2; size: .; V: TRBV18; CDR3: CASSSGLAVYNEQFF; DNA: TGTGCCAGCTCATCGGGACTAGCGGTCTACAATGAGCAGTTCTTC
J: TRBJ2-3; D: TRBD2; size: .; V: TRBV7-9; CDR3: CASSLTSGLTDTQYF; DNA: TGTGCCAGCAGCTTAACTAGCGGGCTCACAGATACGCAGTATTTT
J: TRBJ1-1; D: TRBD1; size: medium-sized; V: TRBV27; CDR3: CASSSYRGNTEAFF; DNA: TGTGCCAGCAGTTCCTACAGGGGGAACACTGAAGCTTTCTTT
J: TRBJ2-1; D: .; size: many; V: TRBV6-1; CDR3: CASSYSRVYNEQFF; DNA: TGTGCCAGCAGTTATTCCAGGGTATACAATGAGCAGTTCTTC
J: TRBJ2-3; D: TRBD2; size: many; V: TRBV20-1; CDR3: CSAHRPGASGSTDTQYF; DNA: TGCAGTGCCCACCGTCCTGGGGCTAGCGGGAGCACAGATACGCAGTATTTT
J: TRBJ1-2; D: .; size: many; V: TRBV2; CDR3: CASSPQGLGYGYTF; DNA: TGTGCCAGCAGCCCACAGGGTTTAGGCTATGGCTACACCTTC
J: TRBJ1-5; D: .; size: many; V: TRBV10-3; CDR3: CAIRLSLSQPQHF; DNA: TGTGCCATCAGGTTGTCTTTAAGTCAGCCCCAGCATTTT
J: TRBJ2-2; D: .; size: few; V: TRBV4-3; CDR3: CASSVHHRGSNTGELFF; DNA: TGCGCCAGCAGCGTACACCATCGAGGGTCGAACACCGGGGAGCTGTTTTTT
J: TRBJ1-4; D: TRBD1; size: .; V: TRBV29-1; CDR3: CSVGQGGKLFF; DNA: TGCAGCGTTGGGCAGGGGGGAAAACTGTTTTTT
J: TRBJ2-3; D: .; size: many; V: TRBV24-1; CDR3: CATSDRRLAGTDTQYF; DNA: TGTGCCACCAGTGACCGCCGCTTAGCAGGCACAGATACGCAGTATTTT
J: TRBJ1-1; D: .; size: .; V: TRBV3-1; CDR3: CASSTSLMGGSEAFF; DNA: TGTGCCAGCAGCACAAGTCTCATGGGAGGGTCTGAAGCTTTCTTT
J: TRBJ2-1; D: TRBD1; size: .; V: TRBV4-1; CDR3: CASSQTGTVKQFF; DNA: TGCGCCAGCAGCCAGACCGGGACAGTGAAGCAGTTCTTC
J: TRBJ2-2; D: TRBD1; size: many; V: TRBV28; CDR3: CASTKDRGYSGELFF; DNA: TGTGCCAGCACTAAAGACAGGGGATACTCCGGGGAGCTGTTTTTT
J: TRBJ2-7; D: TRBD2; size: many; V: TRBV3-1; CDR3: CASSSAGGPYEQYF; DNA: TGTGCCAGCAGCTCGGCGGGAGGACCCTACGAGCAGTACTTC
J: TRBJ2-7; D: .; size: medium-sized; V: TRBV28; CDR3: CASSPLLRSSYEQYF; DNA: TGTGCCAGCAGTCCCCTCCTGCGGAGCTCCTACGAGCAGTACTTC
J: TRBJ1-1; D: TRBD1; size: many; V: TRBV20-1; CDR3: CSADRETEAFF; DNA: TGCAGCGCCGACAGGGAAACTGAAGCTTTCTTT
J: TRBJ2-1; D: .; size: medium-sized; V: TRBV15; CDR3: CATSSKSSYNEQFF; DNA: TGTGCCACCAGCAGCAAGAGCTCCTACAATGAGCAGTTCTTC
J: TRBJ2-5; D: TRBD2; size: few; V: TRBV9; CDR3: CASSVRLAETQYF; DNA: TGTGCCAGCAGCGTTCGACTAGCAGAGACCCAGTACTTC
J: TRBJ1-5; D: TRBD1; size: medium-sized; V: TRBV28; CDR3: CASDRGRSQPQHF; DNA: TGTGCCAGCGACAGGGGGCGAAGTCAGCCCCAGCATTTT
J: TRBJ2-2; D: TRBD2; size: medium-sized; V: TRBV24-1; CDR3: CATSDFSSGNTGELFF; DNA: TGTGCCACCAGTGATTTCTCTAGCGGAAACACCGGGGAGCTGTTTTTT
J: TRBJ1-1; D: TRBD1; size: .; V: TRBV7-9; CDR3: CASSSHPQGANTEAFF; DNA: TGTGCCAGCAGCTCGCATCCGCAGGGGGCCAACACTGAAGCTTTCTTT
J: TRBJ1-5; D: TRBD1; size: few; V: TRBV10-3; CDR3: CAPSGQGTNQPQHF; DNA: TGTGCCCCCTCAGGACAGGGTACAAATCAGCCCCAGCATTTT
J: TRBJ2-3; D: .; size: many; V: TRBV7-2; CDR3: CASSLRTAGPDTQYF; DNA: TGTGCCAGCAGCTTAAGGACCGCGGGGCCAGATACGCAGTATTTT
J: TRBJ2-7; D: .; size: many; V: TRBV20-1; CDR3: CSAREPGPNEQYF; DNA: TGCAGTGCTAGAGAGCCAGGCCCCAACGAGCAGTACTTC
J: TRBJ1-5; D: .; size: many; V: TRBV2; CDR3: CASSESTGYNQPQHF; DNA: TGTGCCAGCAGCGAATCAACAGGGTACAATCAGCCCCAGCATTTT
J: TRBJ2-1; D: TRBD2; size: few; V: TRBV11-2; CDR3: CASSASLAGENEQFF; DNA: TGTGCCAGCAGCGCGTCACTAGCGGGAGAAAATGAGCAGTTCTTC
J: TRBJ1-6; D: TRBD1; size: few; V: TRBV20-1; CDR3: CSAEGQGGKTYNSPLHF; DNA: TGCAGTGCAGAGGGACAGGGTGGGAAGACCTATAATTCACCCCTCCACTTT
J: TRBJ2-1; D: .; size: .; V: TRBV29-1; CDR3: CSGGPSSSYNEQFF; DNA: TGCAGCGGTGGGCCGTCCAGCTCCTACAATGAGCAGTTCTTC
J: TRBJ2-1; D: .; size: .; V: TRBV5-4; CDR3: CASSLALSSGGEQFF; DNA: TGTGCCAGCAGCTTGGCCCTTTCAAGCGGAGGTGAGCAGTTCTTC
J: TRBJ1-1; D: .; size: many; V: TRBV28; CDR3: CASSFTDMVKGFF; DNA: TGTGCCAGCAGTTTTACGGACATGGTGAAGGGGTTCTTT
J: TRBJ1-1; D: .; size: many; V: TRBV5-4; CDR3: CASSETGNTEAFF; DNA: TGTGCCAGCAGCGAGACAGGGAACACTGAAGCTTTCTTT
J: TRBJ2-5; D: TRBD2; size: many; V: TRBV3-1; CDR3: CASSSRLAGKETQYF; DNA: TGTGCCAGCAGCTCTCGACTAGCGGGAAAAGAGACCCAGTACTTC
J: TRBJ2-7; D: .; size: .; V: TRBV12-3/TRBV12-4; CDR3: CASTPGTIYEQYF; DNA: TGTGCCAGCACCCCCGGGACGATCTACGAGCAGTACTTC
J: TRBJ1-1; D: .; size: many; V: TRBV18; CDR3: CASSPYDIRDGAFF; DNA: TGTGCCAGCTCACCGTATGATATTAGAGATGGGGCTTTCTTT
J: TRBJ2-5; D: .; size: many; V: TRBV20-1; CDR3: CSARIIGGLLETQYF; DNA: TGCAGTGCTAGGATCATCGGGGGTTTGTTGGAGACCCAGTACTTC
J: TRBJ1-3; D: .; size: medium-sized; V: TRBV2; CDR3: CASRPQGPGNTIYF; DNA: TGTGCCAGCAGACCCCAGGGGCCTGGAAACACCATATATTTT
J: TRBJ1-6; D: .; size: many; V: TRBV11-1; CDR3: CASSLSDSPLHF; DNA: TGTGCCAGCAGCCTCAGCGATTCACCCCTCCACTTT
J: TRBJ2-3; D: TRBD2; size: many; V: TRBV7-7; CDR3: CASSLGLAYTDTQYF; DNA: TGTGCTAGCAGCTTAGGACTAGCCTACACAGATACGCAGTATTTT
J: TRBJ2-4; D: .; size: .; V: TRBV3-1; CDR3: CASSQLLAKSIQYF; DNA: TGTGCCAGCAGCCAACTCCTAGCCAAAAGCATCCAGTACTTC
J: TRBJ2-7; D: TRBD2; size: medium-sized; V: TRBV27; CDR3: CASSYGGDEQYF; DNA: TGTGCCAGCAGTTATGGGGGGGACGAGCAGTACTTC
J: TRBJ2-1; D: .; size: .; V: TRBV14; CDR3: CASAAGIYNEQFF; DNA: TGTGCCAGCGCAGCGGGTATTTACAATGAGCAGTTCTTC
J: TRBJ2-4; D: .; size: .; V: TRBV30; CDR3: CAWSVSGRNIQYF; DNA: TGTGCCTGGAGTGTATCGGGCAGAAACATTCAGTACTTC
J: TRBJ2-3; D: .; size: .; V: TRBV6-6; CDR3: CASSYSRDTYSVTDTQYF; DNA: TGTGCCAGCAGTTACTCCCGGGACACCTATTCTGTCACAGATACGCAGTATTTT
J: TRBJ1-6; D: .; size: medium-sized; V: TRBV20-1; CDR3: CSARQSSYNSPLHF; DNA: TGCAGTGCTAGGCAGAGCTCCTATAATTCACCCCTCCACTTT
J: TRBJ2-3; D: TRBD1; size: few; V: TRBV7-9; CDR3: CASSPPGQGTDTQYF; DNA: TGTGCCAGCAGCCCTCCGGGACAGGGTACCGATACGCAGTATTTT
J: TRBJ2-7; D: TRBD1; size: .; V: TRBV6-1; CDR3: CASSRGGTGGFYEQDF; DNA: TGTGCCAGTAGTCGGGGGGGGACAGGGGGCTTCTACGAGCAGGACTTC